This TCR beta chain derives from a study of blood T cell repertoires in COVID-19. How the authors handled the data: Reference gene primer amplification yielded estimated nucleated cell counts. TCRdb's table, derived via immunoSEQ multiplex PCR, lists solely in-frame clones and lacks some. V and J calls and clone size are copied from that table; D and trimming were computed from the DNA. The sample lists roughly 330,000 clones, approximately 87% seen once, with about 5.7% in the top ten. The study drew participants aged about 18 to 95 years from roughly 25 US areas. Symptom resolution, clearance, or two negative PCRs marked the recovered donors of Cohort 3. In germline, CDR1 is DFQATT, CDR2 SNEGSKA (reference sequence). The CDR3 loop spans 11 amino acids. The V end lost 4 bases, the J end lost 2 bases, and 5 bases lay between the germline ends.

This sequence joins TRBV20-1 and TRBJ2-5, with D hard to call. The sequencing input was PBMCs or T cells enriched from blood (not recorded which). This TCR derives from a woman aged 25 to 39 who had recovered from COVID-19. This chain's CDR3 is CSAIKQETQYF. Here the CDR3 DNA reads TGCAGTGCTATTAAACAAGAGACCCAGTACTTC.